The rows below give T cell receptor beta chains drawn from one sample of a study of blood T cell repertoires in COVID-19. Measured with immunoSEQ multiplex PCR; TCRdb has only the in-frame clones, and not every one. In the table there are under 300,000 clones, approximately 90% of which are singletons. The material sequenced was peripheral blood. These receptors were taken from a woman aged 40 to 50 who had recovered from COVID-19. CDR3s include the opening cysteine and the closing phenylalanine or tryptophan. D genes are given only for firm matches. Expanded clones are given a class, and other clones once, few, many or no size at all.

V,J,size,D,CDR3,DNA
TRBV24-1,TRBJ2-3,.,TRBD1,CATSDLGTGRDTQYF,TGTGCCACCAGTGATCTGGGGACAGGGAGGGATACGCAGTATTTT
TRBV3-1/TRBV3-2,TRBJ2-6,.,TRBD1,CASRSVGTGSSGANVLTF,TGTGCCAGCAGGAGCGTAGGGACAGGGTCCTCTGGGGCCAACGTCCTGACTTTC
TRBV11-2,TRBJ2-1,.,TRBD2,CASSFPAGGPYEQFF,TGTGCCAGCAGCTTTCCAGCGGGAGGGCCCTATGAGCAGTTCTTC
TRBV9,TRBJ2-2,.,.,CASSPRGGTRPNTGELFF,TGTGCCAGCAGCCCACGAGGTGGGACAAGGCCGAACACCGGGGAGCTGTTTTTT
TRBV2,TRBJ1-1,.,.,CASSQDTEAFF,TGTGCCAGCAGCCAGGACACCGAAGCTTTCTTT
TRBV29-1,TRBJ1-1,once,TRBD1,CSVMGDRVEAFF,TGCAGCGTTATGGGGGACAGGGTTGAAGCTTTCTTT
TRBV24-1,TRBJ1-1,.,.,CATSDSRGYTEAFF,TGTGCCACCAGTGACTCCAGGGGATACACTGAAGCTTTCTTT
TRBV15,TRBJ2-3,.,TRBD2,CATSGGLADTPRDTQYF,TGTGCCACCAGCGGGGGACTAGCGGATACACCTAGGGATACGCAGTATTTT
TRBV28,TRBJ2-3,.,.,CASSLGSSTDTQYF,TGTGCCAGCAGTTTGGGCAGCAGCACAGATACGCAGTATTTT
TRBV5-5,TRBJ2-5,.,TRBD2,CASSLGPSGRLWGEEETQYF,TGTGCCAGCAGCTTGGGTCCTAGCGGGAGGTTGTGGGGGGAAGAAGAGACCCAGTACTTC
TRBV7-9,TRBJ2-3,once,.,CASSLVGGTDTQYF,TGTGCCAGCAGCTTAGTTGGAGGCACAGATACGCAGTATTTT
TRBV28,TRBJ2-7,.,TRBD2,CASRPGTTLGQYF,TGTGCCAGCAGGCCCGGGACTACCCTAGGGCAGTACTTC
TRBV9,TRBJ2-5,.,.,CASSPPPDTWEQETQYF,TGTGCCAGCAGCCCGCCCCCGGACACGTGGGAACAAGAGACCCAGTACTTC
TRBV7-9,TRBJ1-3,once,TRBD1,CASSSTGTGGGNTIYF,TGTGCCAGCAGCTCCACCGGGACAGGGGGCGGAAACACCATATATTTT
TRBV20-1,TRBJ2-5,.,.,CSASGGGGGAQYF,TGCAGTGCTAGTGGAGGAGGGGGCGGGGCCCAGTACTTC
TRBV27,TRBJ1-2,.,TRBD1,CASSFGDRVDGYTF,TGTGCCAGCAGTTTCGGGGACAGGGTTGATGGCTACACCTTC
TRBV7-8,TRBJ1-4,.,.,CASSNRVPIGKLFF,TGTGCCAGCAGCAACAGGGTCCCTATTGGAAAACTGTTTTTT
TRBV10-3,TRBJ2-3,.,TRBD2,CAISAGTSGRTDTQYF,TGTGCCATCAGTGCGGGGACTAGCGGTCGCACAGATACGCAGTATTTT
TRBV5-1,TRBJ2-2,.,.,CASNPGANTGELFF,TGCGCCAGCAACCCGGGGGCGAACACCGGGGAGCTGTTTTTT
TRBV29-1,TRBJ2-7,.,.,CSAGGTYEQYF,TGCAGCGCGGGCGGTACATACGAGCAGTACTTC
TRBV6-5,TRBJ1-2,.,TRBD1,CASSPGQGAHYGYTF,TGTGCCAGCAGCCCCGGACAGGGGGCCCACTATGGCTACACCTTC
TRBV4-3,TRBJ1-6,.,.,CASSQDGGGDSPLHF,TGCGCCAGCAGCCAAGACGGTGGGGGGGATTCACCCCTCCACTTT
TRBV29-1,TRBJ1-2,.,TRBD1,CSVDGDREGRYTF,TGCAGCGTTGATGGGGACAGGGAGGGTCGCTACACCTTC
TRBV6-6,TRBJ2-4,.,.,CASRPPRDNKNIQYF,TGTGCCAGCAGACCCCCCCGGGACAACAAAAACATTCAGTACTTC
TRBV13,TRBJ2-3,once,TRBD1,CASSPRTGAHGQYF,TGTGCCAGCAGCCCTCGGACAGGGGCCCACGGGCAGTATTTT
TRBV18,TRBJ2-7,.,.,CASSLPGGSYEQYF,TGTGCCAGCTCACTCCCCGGGGGCTCCTACGAGCAGTACTTC
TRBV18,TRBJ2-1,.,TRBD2,CASSPPGTSTKGFNEQFF,TGTGCCAGCTCACCACCCGGGACTAGCACAAAGGGGTTCAATGAGCAGTTCTTC
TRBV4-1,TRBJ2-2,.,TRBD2,CASSQDRGGANTGELFF,TGCGCCAGCAGCCAAGATCGGGGGGGCGCGAACACCGGGGAGCTGTTTTTT
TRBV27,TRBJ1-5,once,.,CASSLTGPEPQHF,TGTGCCAGCAGTTTGACAGGACCAGAGCCCCAGCATTTT
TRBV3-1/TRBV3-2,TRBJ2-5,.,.,CASSPREGPPGETQYF,TGTGCCAGCAGCCCCCGAGAGGGTCCCCCGGGAGAGACCCAGTACTTC
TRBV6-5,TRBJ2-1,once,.,CASRAGNRNNEQFF,TGTGCCAGCCGGGCGGGAAATCGAAACAATGAGCAGTTCTTC
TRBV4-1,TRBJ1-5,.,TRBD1,CASRDSLSNQPQHF,TGCGCCAGCCGGGACAGTCTTAGCAATCAGCCCCAGCATTTT
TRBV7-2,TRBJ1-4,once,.,CASSLGGVRDEKLFF,TGTGCCAGCAGCTTAGGGGGGGTCAGAGATGAAAAACTGTTTTTT
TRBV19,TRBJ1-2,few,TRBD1,CASRRDRGPYGYTF,TGTGCCAGTAGGAGGGACAGGGGTCCCTATGGCTACACCTTC
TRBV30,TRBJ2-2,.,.,CAWSVGALTPGELFF,TGTGCCTGGAGTGTGGGGGCATTGACACCCGGGGAGCTGTTTTTT
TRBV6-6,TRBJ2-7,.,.,CASHPGGRWEGQYF,TGTGCCAGCCACCCCGGAGGCAGGTGGGAAGGGCAGTACTTC
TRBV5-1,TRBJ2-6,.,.,CASSPQDSSGANVLTF,TGCGCCAGCAGCCCGCAAGACAGCTCTGGGGCCAACGTCCTGACTTTC
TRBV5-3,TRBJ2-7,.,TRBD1,CARSWQGACDEQYF,TGTGCCAGAAGCTGGCAGGGGGCTTGCGACGAGCAGTACTTC
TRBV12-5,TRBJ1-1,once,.,CASGLGLGSSAFF,TGTGCTAGTGGTTTGGGCCTGGGGAGTTCTGCTTTCTTT
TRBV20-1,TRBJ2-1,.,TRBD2,CSASRLAGVHEQFF,TGCAGTGCTAGTAGGCTAGCGGGAGTGCATGAGCAGTTCTTC
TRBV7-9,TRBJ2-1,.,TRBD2,CASSLAGTSGSHEQFF,TGTGCCAGCAGCTTAGCGGGGACTAGCGGGAGTCATGAGCAGTTCTTC
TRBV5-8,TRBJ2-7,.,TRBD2,CAGGVGRRDPDEQYF,TGTGCCGGGGGGGTCGGGCGGCGGGACCCCGACGAGCAGTACTTC
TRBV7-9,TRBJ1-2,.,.,CASSPGGRDDGYTF,TGTGCCAGCAGCCCAGGAGGGCGCGATGATGGCTACACCTTC
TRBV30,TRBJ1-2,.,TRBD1,CAWGGQANYGYTF,TGTGCCTGGGGCGGACAGGCTAACTATGGCTACACCTTC
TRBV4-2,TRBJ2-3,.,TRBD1,CASSQDGGTGKHTDTQYF,TGTGCCAGCAGCCAAGATGGGGGGACAGGGAAACACACAGATACGCAGTATTTT
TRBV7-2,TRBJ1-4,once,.,CASSLRRTPGGKLFF,TGTGCCAGCAGCTTACGCCGCACCCCGGGGGGAAAACTGTTTTTT
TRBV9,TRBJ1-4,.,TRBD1,CASSPGTDFNEKLFF,TGTGCCAGCAGCCCGGGGACAGACTTTAATGAAAAACTGTTTTTT
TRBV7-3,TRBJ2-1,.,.,CASSLNVASRNEQFF,TGTGCCAGCAGCTTAAATGTGGCTAGCCGGAATGAGCAGTTCTTC
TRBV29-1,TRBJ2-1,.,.,CSVKPLLGQFF,TGCAGCGTTAAGCCCCTCCTAGGGCAGTTCTTC
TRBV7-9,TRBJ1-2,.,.,CASSSEASEVGGYTF,TGTGCCAGCAGCTCCGAGGCCTCGGAGGTGGGTGGCTACACCTTC
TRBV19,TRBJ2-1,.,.,CASSIEGAGALDNEQFF,TGTGCCAGTAGTATAGAGGGGGCGGGGGCGCTGGACAATGAGCAGTTCTTC
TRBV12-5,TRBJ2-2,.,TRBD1,CASAPDRGGAGELFF,TGTGCTAGTGCCCCGGACAGGGGGGGGGCCGGGGAGCTGTTTTTT
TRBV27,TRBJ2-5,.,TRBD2,CASKIAGAEETQYF,TGTGCCAGCAAAATAGCGGGAGCCGAGGAGACCCAGTACTTC
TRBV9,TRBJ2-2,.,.,CASSGGYTGELFF,TGTGCCAGCAGCGGGGGCTACACCGGGGAGCTGTTTTTT
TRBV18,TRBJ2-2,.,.,CASSPPGSVGELFF,TGTGCCAGCTCACCACCCGGTAGCGTCGGGGAGCTGTTTTTT
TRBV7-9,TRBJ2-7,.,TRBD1,CASSRGQGEYEQYF,TGTGCCAGCAGCCGGGGACAGGGGGAATACGAGCAGTACTTC